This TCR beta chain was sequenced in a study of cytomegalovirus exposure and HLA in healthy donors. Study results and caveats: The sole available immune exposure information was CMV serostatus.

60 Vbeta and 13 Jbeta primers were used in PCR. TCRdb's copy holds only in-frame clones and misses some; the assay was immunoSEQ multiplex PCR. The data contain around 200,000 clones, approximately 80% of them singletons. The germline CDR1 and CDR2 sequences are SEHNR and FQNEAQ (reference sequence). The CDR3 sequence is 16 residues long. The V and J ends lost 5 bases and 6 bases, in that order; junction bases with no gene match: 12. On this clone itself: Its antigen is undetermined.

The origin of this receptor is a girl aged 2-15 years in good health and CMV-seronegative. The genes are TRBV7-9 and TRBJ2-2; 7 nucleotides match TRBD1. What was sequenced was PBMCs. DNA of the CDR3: TGTGCCAGCAGCCCCGAGGGTAGGGGGCGCGCCGGGGAGCTGTTTTTT. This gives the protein CASSPEGRGRAGELFF.